The sequence of this T cell receptor (beta chain) was determined in a study of blood T cell repertoires in COVID-19. Method: immunoSEQ multiplex PCR; TCRdb's copy keeps in-frame clones and lacks some. There are about 70,000 clones in the sample; over 70% occur only once, and roughly 18% lies in the top ten. This CDR3 region has 15 residues. Trimming at V came to 6 bases and at J to 0 bases, leaving 9 bases not matched to a gene. Germline loops: CDR1 SQVTM, CDR2 ANQGSEA. Material for sequencing was peripheral blood. The genes are TRBV29-1 and TRBJ1-1; 8 nucleotides agree with TRBD1. This sequence was found in an older man who had recovered from COVID-19. As DNA, the CDR3 is TGCAGCGTGCAAGGACAGGGCCCGATGAACACTGAAGCTTTCTTT. It specifies CSVQGQGPMNTEAFF. Complete variable domain (other parts from reference TRBV29-1 and TRBJ1-1): SAVISQKPSRDICQRGTSLTIQCQVDSQVTMMFWYRQQPGQSLTLIATANQGSEATYESGFVIDKFPISRPNLTFSTLTVSNMSPEDSSIYLCSVQGQGPMNTEAFFGQGTRLTVV.